Presented here are 11 T cell receptor beta chains from one specimen sequenced in a study of blood T cell repertoires in COVID-19 (dated by TCRdb to 2020 to 2022). Libraries were built with the immunoSEQ multiplex PCR assay. The table comes from immuneACCESS by way of TCRdb, which keeps in-frame sequences with V and J called. Part of the clones is missing from these tables; in studies checked, under half for an unresolved V gene and the rest for unknown reasons. For this sample the table gives about 74,000 clones, of which under 85% were detected only once. In total, the top ten clones hold around 12% of the sample. The specimen was peripheral blood. The source of these receptors is a human donor in a cohort sampled during active COVID-19.

This chain uses TRBV7-2 with TRBJ2-1; possible D gene TRBD2, 6 bases. CDR3 length: 13 residues. Trimming removed 6 bases from V and 2 bases from J, with 8 bases in between. Germline V gene sequence: CDR1 SGHTA, CDR2 FQGNSA. For the CDR3, the DNA is TGTGCCAGCAGGGCGGGACCCTACAATGAGCAGTTCTTC. Its protein is CASRAGPYNEQFF.

The chain carries TRBV10-3 and TRBJ2-3, with 7 nucleotides matching TRBD2. V dropped 5 bases and J dropped 4; count of bases not matched to a gene: 3. CDR3 size: 13 residues. CDR1 is ENHRY and CDR2 is SYGVKD in the germline V gene. The CDR3 DNA follows: TGTGCCATCAGTCGGACTAGTCCAGATACGCAGTATTTT. Its translation is CAISRTSPDTQYF.

The chain uses TRBV6-4 and TRBJ2-5, with 10 bases lining up with TRBD2. The CDR3 is made up of 17 amino acids. Per germline, CDR1 MRHNA and CDR2 SNTAGT. With V trimmed by 9 bases and J by 1 base, 14 bases remained unmatched. CDR3 DNA: TGTGCCAGTGAATATAGCGGGGGGCGAAGGACCCAAGAGACCCAGTACTTC. Its protein is CASEYSGGRRTQETQYF.

This clone appeared a single time. The gene calls are TRBV7-9 and TRBJ2-1; 11 bases line up with TRBD2. This CDR3 contains 16 residues. The germline CDR1 and CDR2 sequences are SEHNR and FQNEAQ (reference sequence). V shed 5 bases and J 3 bases; nucleotides not matched to a gene: 6. The CDR3 sequence is CASSDVLAGGYNEQFF. The CDR3 bases are TGTGCCAGCAGCGACGTTCTAGCGGGGGGCTACAATGAGCAGTTCTTC.

Concerning this clone: The same CDR3 also results from other DNA sequences found in this sample. The chain recombines TRBV5-1 with TRBJ1-4; TRBD1 aligns across 12 bases. V lost 4 bases, J lost 8 bases, and 3 bases stayed unmatched. Per the germline V gene, CDR1 is SGHRS and CDR2 is YFSETQ. The CDR3 loop spans 14 amino acids. CDR3 DNA sequence: TGCGCCAGCAGCCACGGGACAGGGGGCGAAAAACTGTTTTTT. Amino acid sequence: CASSHGTGGEKLFF.

This sequence joins TRBV27 and TRBJ1-6, with 7 bases identical to TRBD1. Trimming took 2 bases from V and 0 from J; bases not matched to a gene: 13. The CDR3 consists of 20 residues. Germline V gene lookup returns CDR1 MNHEY and CDR2 SMNVEV (reference sequence). CDR3 DNA: TGTGCCAGCAGTTTAAGGGACAGAGACGCTCCGAGCTCCTATAATTCACCCCTCCACTTT. Protein product: CASSLRDRDAPSSYNSPLHF.

The J gene is TRBJ1-2, the V gene TRBV6-1; D perhaps matches TRBD1 (5 bases). This CDR3 contains 15 residues. With 3 bases removed from V and 2 bases from J, the gap between germline ends came to 13 bases. CDR1 is MNHNS, CDR2 SASEGT, per germline. Written as DNA, the CDR3 is TGTGCCAGCAGTGAGGGGGGGGTAGACAACTATGGCTACACCTTC. Translating it yields CASSEGGVDNYGYTF.

The chain recombines TRBV19 with TRBJ1-2; 11 nucleotides match TRBD1. Looked up from germline, CDR1 is LNHDA and CDR2 is SQIVND (reference sequence). V gave up 5 bases and J gave up 7 bases; unmatched junction bases: 6. The CDR3 loop spans 14 amino acids. For the CDR3, the DNA is TGTGCCAGTAGTGAGAGGGGACAGGGGGGTGGCTACACCTTC. Its protein is CASSERGQGGGYTF. Drawing the rest from reference TRBV19 and TRBJ1-2, the complete variable domain is DGGITQSPKYLFRKEGQNVTLSCEQNLNHDAMYWYRQDPGQGLRLIYYSQIVNDFQKGDIAEGYSVSREKKESFPLTVTSAQKNPTAFYLCASSERGQGGGYTFGSGTRLTVV.

CDR3 amino acids: CAKRTGAYGYTF. The DNA for the CDR3 is TGTGCCAAGAGGACAGGGGCCTATGGCTACACCTTC. The chain links TRBV2 to TRBJ1-2; 9 bases match TRBD1. J was trimmed by 4 bases and V by 10 bases; bases with no gene match: 4. The CDR3 totals 12 residues. CDR1 and CDR2 from the germline V gene are SNHLY and FYNNEI.

The chain combines TRBV29-1 with TRBJ2-1, with D possibly matching TRBD2 (7 bases). The CDR3 has 13 residues. V lost 6 bases to trimming and J lost 7 bases, with 16 bases between them. The V gene's germline CDR1 is SQVTM and CDR2 ANQGSEA. CDR3 amino acids: CSVGKGGGNEQFF. The CDR3 nucleotides read TGCAGCGTGGGCAAAGGGGGGGGAAATGAGCAGTTCTTC.

This sequence joins TRBV19 and TRBJ2-4, with D uncertain. The germline V gene encodes CDR1 LNHDA and CDR2 SQIVND (reference sequence). The CDR3 consists of 15 residues. V dropped 1 base and J dropped 0 bases, with 7 bases sitting between them. In DNA, the CDR3 is TGTGCCAGTAGTATAGCCGGGTTAGCCAAAAACATTCAGTACTTC. It translates to CASSIAGLAKNIQYF.